A selection of T cell receptor beta chains follows, all from one sample in a study of cytomegalovirus exposure and HLA in healthy donors. Sequenced by immunoSEQ multiplex PCR; TCRdb stores in-frame clones only, minus some. Among about 61,000 clones listed, roughly 90% were seen once. Material: PBMCs. The receptors were gathered from a man aged 25 to 40 in good health and CMV-seropositive. The CDR3 runs from the conserved cysteine through the conserved F or W. The D gene is left open where the match is weak. The size entry is marked missing in some rows and otherwise reads once, few, many or a size class.

TRBV7-2	TRBJ2-3	TRBD2	NA	TGTGCCAGCAGCATACTAGCGGGAGGTTCCACAGATACGCAGTATTTT	CASSILAGGSTDTQYF
TRBV9	TRBJ2-1	TRBD2	NA	TGTGCCAGCAGCTTCCGACTAGCGGCAAATTCCTACAATGAGCAGTTCTTC	CASSFRLAANSYNEQFF
TRBV28	TRBJ1-4	NA	NA	TGTGCCAGCAGCATCACCGGGACTGTACACTCAACTAATGAAAAACTGTTTTTT	CASSITGTVHSTNEKLFF
TRBV9	TRBJ2-5	TRBD2	NA	TGTGCCAGCAGCCCATCCTTAGCGGGGGGGGGAGAGACCCAGTACTTC	CASSPSLAGGGETQYF
TRBV7-8	TRBJ2-7	NA	NA	TGTGCCAGCAGCTACATACAGGGACCCTACGAGCAGTACTTC	CASSYIQGPYEQYF
TRBV7-9	TRBJ1-1	TRBD1	NA	TGTGCCAGCAGCCCTCAGCGACGGACAGGCCGGAACACTGAAGCTTTCTTT	CASSPQRRTGRNTEAFF
TRBV13	TRBJ2-5	NA	NA	TGTGCCAGCAGCTTAGGCCGAGAGACCCAGTACTTC	CASSLGRETQYF
TRBV5-1	TRBJ2-2	TRBD1	NA	TGCGCCAGCAGCTTGGACAGGGGGCCTGGCGGGGAGCTGTTTTTT	CASSLDRGPGGELFF
TRBV5-1	TRBJ2-5	TRBD2	NA	TGCGCCAGCATCTTAGCGGGAGGGCTAGGACGAGAGACCCAGTACTTC	CASILAGGLGRETQYF
TRBV28	TRBJ2-1	TRBD2	NA	TGTGCCAGCAGTAATGGGAAGCGGGAGAGCTCCTACAATGAGCAGTTCTTC	CASSNGKRESSYNEQFF
TRBV18	TRBJ1-2	NA	NA	TGTGCCAGCTCACCTCCCGGGAGTGGCTACACCTTC	CASSPPGSGYTF
TRBV7-9	TRBJ2-5	TRBD1	NA	TGTGCCAGCAGCGTCGGGACAGTAGAGACCCAGTACTTC	CASSVGTVETQYF
TRBV6-4	TRBJ1-6	NA	NA	TGTGCCAGCAGCTTTGGAAGGGGAAATTCACCCCTCCACTTT	CASSFGRGNSPLHF
TRBV5-1	TRBJ2-2	TRBD1	NA	TGCGCCAGCAGCATTAGACAGGGAAACACCGGGGAGCTGTTTTTT	CASSIRQGNTGELFF
TRBV6-5	TRBJ1-1	NA	few	TGTGCCAGCAGTTACTCGGTCGTCAGAAAGAACACTGAAGCTTTCTTT	CASSYSVVRKNTEAFF
TRBV4-1	TRBJ2-4	NA	NA	TGCGCCAGCAGCCAAGGGAGAAGCCTAAAAAACATTCAGTACTTC	CASSQGRSLKNIQYF
TRBV5-1	TRBJ2-1	TRBD2	once	TGCGCCAGCAGCCCTCGACTAGCGGGATCCTACAATGAGCAGTTCTTC	CASSPRLAGSYNEQFF
TRBV29-1	TRBJ2-5	NA	NA	TGCAGCGTTGAAAACCCACAGGGAAAAGAGACCCAGTACTTC	CSVENPQGKETQYF
TRBV5-1	TRBJ2-3	NA	few	TGCGCCAGCAGCCGTTTGGGACATTCGTCAGATACGCAGTATTTT	CASSRLGHSSDTQYF
TRBV11-3	TRBJ2-1	NA	NA	TGTGCCAGCAGCCACGACAGCTCCTACAATGAGCAGTTCTTC	CASSHDSSYNEQFF
TRBV30	TRBJ2-3	TRBD1	NA	TGTGCCTCGGGACAGGGAGGATGGGCAGATACGCAGTATTTT	CASGQGGWADTQYF
TRBV11-2	TRBJ2-7	NA	NA	TGTGCCAGCAGCGGGAGGCCCTTTGACGAGCAGTACTTC	CASSGRPFDEQYF
TRBV30	TRBJ1-5	NA	NA	TGTGCCTGGAGTAGGGGGTTGGCTCAGCCCCAGCATTTT	CAWSRGLAQPQHF
TRBV28	TRBJ1-5	NA	few	TGTGCCAGCAGTTGGCAGGGGATAGGGCCCCAGCATTTT	CASSWQGIGPQHF
TRBV7-9	TRBJ2-1	TRBD1	NA	TGTTCCAGCAGCCCCAGGACAGGGAGCTCCTACAATGAGCAGTTCTTC	CSSSPRTGSSYNEQFF
TRBV30	TRBJ1-5	TRBD1	NA	TGTGCCTGGAGTTTGGACAGGGGAAGCAATCAGCCCCAGCATTTT	CAWSLDRGSNQPQHF
TRBV5-1	TRBJ2-5	TRBD2	NA	TGCGCCAGCAGCTTGGTGAGCGGGAGGGCCCAAGAGACCCAGTACTTC	CASSLVSGRAQETQYF
TRBV28	TRBJ2-7	TRBD2	NA	TGTGCCAGCACGGCTAGCGGGAGAGTCAACGAGCAGTACTTC	CASTASGRVNEQYF
TRBV4-1	TRBJ2-1	NA	few	TGCGCCAGCAGCCAAGGAAGGGGGACCGGTGCCTATTACAATGAGCAGTTCTTC	CASSQGRGTGAYYNEQFF
TRBV7-9	TRBJ2-3	TRBD2	NA	TGTTCCAGCAGCTTCCTAGCGGGAGTAGGAACAGATACGCAGTATTTT	CSSSFLAGVGTDTQYF
TRBV5-1	TRBJ2-2	NA	NA	TGCGCCAGCAGCTTGGGACTTCCCGGGGAGCTGTTTTTT	CASSLGLPGELFF
TRBV11-3	TRBJ2-1	TRBD2	NA	TGTGCCAGCAGCTTGAGCGGGAGCTCCTACAATGAGCAGTTCTTC	CASSLSGSSYNEQFF
TRBV27	TRBJ2-7	TRBD1	NA	TGTGCCAGCAGTAAACAGACAGGGGCCTACGAGCAGTACTTC	CASSKQTGAYEQYF
TRBV28	TRBJ2-7	TRBD2	NA	TGTGCCAGCAGGCCGACTAGCGGGAAGTACGAGCAGTACTTC	CASRPTSGKYEQYF
TRBV5-1	TRBJ1-1	TRBD1	once	TGCGCCAGCAGCTTGGCCGGGACAGGCCTCACTGAAGCTTTCTTT	CASSLAGTGLTEAFF
TRBV19	TRBJ2-1	TRBD2	NA	TGTGCCAGTAATTCTCCGACTAGCGGGTCTTCTTTAAATGAGCAGTTCTTC	CASNSPTSGSSLNEQFF
TRBV29-1	TRBJ2-2	TRBD1	NA	TGCAGCGCTATACTCGGGGACAGCGGGGAGCTGTTTTTT	CSAILGDSGELFF
TRBV19	TRBJ2-2	TRBD1	NA	TGTGCCACCGAACCGGGACAGTACACCGGGGAGCTGTTTTTT	CATEPGQYTGELFF
TRBV5-1	TRBJ2-7	TRBD1	NA	TGCGCCAGCAGTTCAGACAGGGCGAGCTCCTACGAGCAGTACTTC	CASSSDRASSYEQYF
TRBV29-1	TRBJ1-2	NA	once	TGCAGCGTTGGTCTGTTCGGAGGGGAGGGCTACACCTTC	CSVGLFGGEGYTF
TRBV5-4	TRBJ1-3	NA	NA	TGTGCCAGCAGCTACGTGGGGGACATTGGAAACACCATATATTTT	CASSYVGDIGNTIYF
TRBV4-2	TRBJ1-5	TRBD1	NA	TGTGCCAGCAGCCAAGCAGGGGGCGCGAGCAATCAGCCCCAGCATTTT	CASSQAGGASNQPQHF
TRBV9	TRBJ2-1	TRBD2	NA	TGTGCCAGCAGCGTAGCTAGTAGCGGGAGCTCCTACAATGAGCAGTTCTTC	CASSVASSGSSYNEQFF
TRBV28	TRBJ1-3	TRBD1	NA	TGTGCCAGCAGTGCGACACAGGGGGTAAGCTCTGGAAACACCATATATTTT	CASSATQGVSSGNTIYF
TRBV2	TRBJ2-3	NA	NA	TGTGCCAGCAGTGAAGGGACTTCTAGCACAGATACGCAGTATTTT	CASSEGTSSTDTQYF
TRBV4-1	TRBJ2-7	TRBD2	once	TGCGCCAGCAGCGTTAGCGGGAGCTCCTACGAGCAGTACTTC	CASSVSGSSYEQYF
TRBV7-7	TRBJ2-5	TRBD2	NA	TGTGCTAGCAGCTTAGGCGGGGGGGAGACCCAGTACTTC	CASSLGGGETQYF
TRBV6-1	TRBJ2-4	TRBD2	NA	TGTGCCAGCAGTGAGGGACTAGCGGTTAACATTCAGTACTTC	CASSEGLAVNIQYF
TRBV29-1	TRBJ1-1	NA	few	TGCAGCGTTGGAGGAGTAAACACTGAAGCTTTCTTT	CSVGGVNTEAFF
TRBV11-3	TRBJ1-6	NA	NA	TGTGCCAGCAGCTTAGAGGGGGCGAATTCACCCCTCCACTTT	CASSLEGANSPLHF
TRBV28	TRBJ1-4	TRBD1	NA	TGTGCCAGCAGACTCGGCCCCGGGACAGTCGGGGGCGCAACTAATGAAAAACTGTTTTTT	CASRLGPGTVGGATNEKLFF